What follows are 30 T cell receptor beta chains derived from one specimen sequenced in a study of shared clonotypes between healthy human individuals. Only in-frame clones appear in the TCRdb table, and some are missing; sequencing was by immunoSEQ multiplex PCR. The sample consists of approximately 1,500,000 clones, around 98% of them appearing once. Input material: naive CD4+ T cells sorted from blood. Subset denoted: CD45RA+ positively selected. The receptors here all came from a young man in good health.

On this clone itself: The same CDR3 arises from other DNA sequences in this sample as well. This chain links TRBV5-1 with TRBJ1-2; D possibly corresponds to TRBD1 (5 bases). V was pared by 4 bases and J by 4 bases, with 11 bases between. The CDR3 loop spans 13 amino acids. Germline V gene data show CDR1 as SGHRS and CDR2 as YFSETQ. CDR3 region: CASSLGTGYGYTF. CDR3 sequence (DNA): TGCGCCAGCAGCCTTGGTACAGGCTATGGCTACACCTTC.

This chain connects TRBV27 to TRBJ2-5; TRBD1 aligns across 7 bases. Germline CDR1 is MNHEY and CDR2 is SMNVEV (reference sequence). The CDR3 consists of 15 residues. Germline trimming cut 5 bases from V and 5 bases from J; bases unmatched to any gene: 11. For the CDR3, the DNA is TGTGCCAGCAGTCCTTGGCAGGGGGTCCGCGAGACCCAGTACTTC. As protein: CASSPWQGVRETQYF.

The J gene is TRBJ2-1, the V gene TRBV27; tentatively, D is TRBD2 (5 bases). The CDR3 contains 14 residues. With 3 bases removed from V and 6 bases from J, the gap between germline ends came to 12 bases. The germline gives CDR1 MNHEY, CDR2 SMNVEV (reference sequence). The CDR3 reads CASSFLSGSNEQFF. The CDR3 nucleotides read TGTGCCAGCAGTTTTCTCAGCGGTAGCAATGAGCAGTTCTTC.

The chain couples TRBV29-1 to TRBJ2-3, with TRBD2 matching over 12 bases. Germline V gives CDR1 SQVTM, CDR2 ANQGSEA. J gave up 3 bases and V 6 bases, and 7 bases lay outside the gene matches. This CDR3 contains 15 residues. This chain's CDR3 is CSVNGLAGLTDTQYF. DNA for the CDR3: TGCAGCGTCAACGGACTAGCGGGATTGACAGATACGCAGTATTTT.

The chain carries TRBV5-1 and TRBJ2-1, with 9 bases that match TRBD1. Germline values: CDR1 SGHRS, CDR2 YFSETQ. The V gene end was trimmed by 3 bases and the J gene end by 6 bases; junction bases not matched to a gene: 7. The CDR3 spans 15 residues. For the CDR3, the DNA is TGCGCCAGCAGCTGGCCGGGACAGGGTCGCAATGAGCAGTTCTTC. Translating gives CASSWPGQGRNEQFF.

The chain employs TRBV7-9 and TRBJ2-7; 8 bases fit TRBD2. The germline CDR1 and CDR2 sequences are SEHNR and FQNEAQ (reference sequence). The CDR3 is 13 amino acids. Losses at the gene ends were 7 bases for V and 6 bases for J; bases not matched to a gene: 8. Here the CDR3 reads CASKEREYSEQYF. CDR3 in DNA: TGTGCCAGCAAAGAGCGGGAGTACTCCGAGCAGTACTTC.

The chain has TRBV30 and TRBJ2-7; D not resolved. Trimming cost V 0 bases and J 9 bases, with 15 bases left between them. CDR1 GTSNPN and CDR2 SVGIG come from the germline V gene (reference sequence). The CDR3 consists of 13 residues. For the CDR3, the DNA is TGTGCCTGGAGTGTACCGTCGGGCACCGGGCAGTACTTC. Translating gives CAWSVPSGTGQYF.

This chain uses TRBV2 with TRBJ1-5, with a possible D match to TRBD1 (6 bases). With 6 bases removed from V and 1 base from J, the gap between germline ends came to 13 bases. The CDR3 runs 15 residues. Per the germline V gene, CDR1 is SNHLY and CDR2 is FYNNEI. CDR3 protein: CASRSRGESNQPQHF. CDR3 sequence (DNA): TGTGCCAGCAGGTCAAGGGGGGAGAGCAATCAGCCCCAGCATTTT.

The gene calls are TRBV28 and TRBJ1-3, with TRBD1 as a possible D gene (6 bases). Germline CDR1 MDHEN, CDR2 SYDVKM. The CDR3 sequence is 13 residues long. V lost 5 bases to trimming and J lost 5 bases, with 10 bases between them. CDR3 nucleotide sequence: TGTGCCAGCAGTCGGGACAAGAGAAACACCATATATTTT. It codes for CASSRDKRNTIYF.

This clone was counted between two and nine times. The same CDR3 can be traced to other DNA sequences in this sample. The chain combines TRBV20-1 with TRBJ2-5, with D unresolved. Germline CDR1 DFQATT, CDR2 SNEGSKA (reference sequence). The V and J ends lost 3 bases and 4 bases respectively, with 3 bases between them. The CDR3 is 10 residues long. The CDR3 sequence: CSARAETQYF. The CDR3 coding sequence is TGCAGTGCTAGGGCAGAGACCCAGTACTTC.

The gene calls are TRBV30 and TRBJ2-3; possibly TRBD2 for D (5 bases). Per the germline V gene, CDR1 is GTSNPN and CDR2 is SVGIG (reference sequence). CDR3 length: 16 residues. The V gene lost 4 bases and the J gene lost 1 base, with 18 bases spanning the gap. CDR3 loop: CAWKKVKRLRTDTQYF. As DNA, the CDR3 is TGTGCCTGGAAGAAAGTCAAGCGGCTACGCACAGATACGCAGTATTTT. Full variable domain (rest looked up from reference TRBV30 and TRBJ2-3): SQTIHQWPATLVQPVGSPLSLECTVEGTSNPNLYWYRQAAGRGLQLLFYSVGIGQISSEVPQNLSASRPQDRQFILSSKKLLLSDSGFYLCAWKKVKRLRTDTQYFGPGTRLTVL.

The CDR3 region is CASSPRTSGLYNEQFF. In DNA form, the CDR3 reads TGTGCCAGCTCACCACGGACTAGCGGGCTATACAATGAGCAGTTCTTC. V gene TRBV18 combines with J gene TRBJ2-1, with 11 bases matching TRBD2. The CDR3 spans 16 residues. CDR1 KGHSH and CDR2 LQKENI come from the germline V gene. V trimming: 1 base; J trimming: 4 bases; junction bases outside the gene matches: 3.

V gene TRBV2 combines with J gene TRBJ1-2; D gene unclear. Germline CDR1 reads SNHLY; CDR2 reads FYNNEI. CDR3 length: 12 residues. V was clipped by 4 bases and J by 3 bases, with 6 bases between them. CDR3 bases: TGTGCCAGCAGTGGTCCGGACTATGGCTACACCTTC. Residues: CASSGPDYGYTF.

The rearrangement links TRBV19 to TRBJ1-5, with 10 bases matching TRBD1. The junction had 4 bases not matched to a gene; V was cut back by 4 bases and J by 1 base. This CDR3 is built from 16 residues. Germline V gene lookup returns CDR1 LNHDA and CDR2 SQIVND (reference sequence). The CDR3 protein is CASSRQGAESNQPQHF. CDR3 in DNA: TGTGCCAGTAGTAGACAGGGGGCTGAGAGCAATCAGCCCCAGCATTTT.

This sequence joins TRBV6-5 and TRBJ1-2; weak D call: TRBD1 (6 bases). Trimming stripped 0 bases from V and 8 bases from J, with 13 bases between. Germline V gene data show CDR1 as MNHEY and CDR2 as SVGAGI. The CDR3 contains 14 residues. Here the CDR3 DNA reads TGTGCCAGCAGTTACTCATCAGGGGTTTGGGGCTACACCTTC. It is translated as CASSYSSGVWGYTF.

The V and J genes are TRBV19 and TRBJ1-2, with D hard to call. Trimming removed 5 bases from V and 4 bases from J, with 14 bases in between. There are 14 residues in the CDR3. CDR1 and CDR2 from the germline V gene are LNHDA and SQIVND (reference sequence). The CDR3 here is CASSSTEGIYGYTF. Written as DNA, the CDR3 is TGTGCCAGTAGTTCCACCGAGGGAATCTATGGCTACACCTTC.

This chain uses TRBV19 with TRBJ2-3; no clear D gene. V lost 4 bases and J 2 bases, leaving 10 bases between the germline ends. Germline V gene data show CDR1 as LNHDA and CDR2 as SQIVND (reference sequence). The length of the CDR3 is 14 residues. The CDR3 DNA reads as TGTGCCAGTAGTACCTCACGGTTCACAGATACGCAGTATTTT. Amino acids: CASSTSRFTDTQYF.

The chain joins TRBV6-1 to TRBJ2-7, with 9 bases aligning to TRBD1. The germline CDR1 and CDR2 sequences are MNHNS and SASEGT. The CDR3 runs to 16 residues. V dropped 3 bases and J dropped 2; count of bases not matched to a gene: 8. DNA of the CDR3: TGTGCCAGCAGTGAGTACCCGGGACAGGGAACCTACGAGCAGTACTTC. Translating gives CASSEYPGQGTYEQYF.

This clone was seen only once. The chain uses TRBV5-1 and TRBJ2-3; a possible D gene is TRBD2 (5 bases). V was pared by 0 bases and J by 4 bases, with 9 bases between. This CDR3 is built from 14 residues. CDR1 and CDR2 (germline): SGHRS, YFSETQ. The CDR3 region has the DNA TGCGCCAGCAGCTTGGGAGGGTTTTCAGATACGCAGTATTTT. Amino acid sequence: CASSLGGFSDTQYF.

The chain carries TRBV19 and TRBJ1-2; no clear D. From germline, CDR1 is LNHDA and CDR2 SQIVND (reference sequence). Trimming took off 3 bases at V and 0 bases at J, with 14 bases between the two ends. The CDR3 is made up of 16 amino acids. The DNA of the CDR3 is TGTGCCAGTAGTATCTACGGGCCCCGCCCTAACTATGGCTACACCTTC. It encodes CASSIYGPRPNYGYTF.

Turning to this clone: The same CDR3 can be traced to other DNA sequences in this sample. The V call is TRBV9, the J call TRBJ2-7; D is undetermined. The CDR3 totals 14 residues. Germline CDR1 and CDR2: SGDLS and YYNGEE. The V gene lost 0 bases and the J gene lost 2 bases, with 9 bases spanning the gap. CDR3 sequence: CASSVAVGTYEQYF. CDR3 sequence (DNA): TGTGCCAGCAGCGTAGCGGTGGGTACCTACGAGCAGTACTTC.

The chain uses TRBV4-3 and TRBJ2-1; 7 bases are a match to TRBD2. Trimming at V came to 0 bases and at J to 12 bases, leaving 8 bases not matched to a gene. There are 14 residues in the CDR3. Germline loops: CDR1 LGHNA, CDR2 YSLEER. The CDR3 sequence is CASSQDGRGRGQFF. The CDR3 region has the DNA TGCGCCAGCAGCCAAGATGGTAGAGGGAGGGGGCAGTTCTTC.

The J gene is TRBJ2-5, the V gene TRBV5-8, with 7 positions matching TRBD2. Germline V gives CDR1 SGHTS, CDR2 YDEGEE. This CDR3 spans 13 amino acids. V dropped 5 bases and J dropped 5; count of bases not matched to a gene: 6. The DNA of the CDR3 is TGTGCCAGCAGGCAGCTAGCGGAGGAGACCCAGTACTTC. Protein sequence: CASRQLAEETQYF.

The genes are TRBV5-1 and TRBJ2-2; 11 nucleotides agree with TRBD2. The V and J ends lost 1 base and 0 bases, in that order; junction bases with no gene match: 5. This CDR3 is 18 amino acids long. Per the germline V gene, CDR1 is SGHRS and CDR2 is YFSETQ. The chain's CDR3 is CASSLKTSGGSNTGELFF. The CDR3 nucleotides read TGCGCCAGCAGCTTGAAAACTAGCGGGGGATCGAACACCGGGGAGCTGTTTTTT.

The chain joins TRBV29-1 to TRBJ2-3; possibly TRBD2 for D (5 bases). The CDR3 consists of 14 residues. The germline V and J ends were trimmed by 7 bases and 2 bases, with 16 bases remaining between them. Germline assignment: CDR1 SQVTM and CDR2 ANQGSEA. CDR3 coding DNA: TGCAGCGCCCCTTCGGGAAAACTCACAGATACGCAGTATTTT. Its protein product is CSAPSGKLTDTQYF.

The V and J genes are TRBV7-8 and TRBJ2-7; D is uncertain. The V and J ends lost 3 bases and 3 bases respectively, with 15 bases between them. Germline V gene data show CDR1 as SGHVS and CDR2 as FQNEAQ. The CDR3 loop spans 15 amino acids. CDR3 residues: CASSLAGLPVYEQYF. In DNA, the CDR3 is TGTGCCAGCAGCTTGGCCGGGCTTCCAGTCTACGAGCAGTACTTC.

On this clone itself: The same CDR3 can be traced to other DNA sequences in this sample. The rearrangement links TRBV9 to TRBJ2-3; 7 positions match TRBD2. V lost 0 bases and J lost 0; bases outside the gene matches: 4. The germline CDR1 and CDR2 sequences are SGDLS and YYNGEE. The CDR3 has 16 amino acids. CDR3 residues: CASSVAPGGSTDTQYF. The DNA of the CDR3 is TGTGCCAGCAGCGTAGCTCCGGGAGGAAGCACAGATACGCAGTATTTT.

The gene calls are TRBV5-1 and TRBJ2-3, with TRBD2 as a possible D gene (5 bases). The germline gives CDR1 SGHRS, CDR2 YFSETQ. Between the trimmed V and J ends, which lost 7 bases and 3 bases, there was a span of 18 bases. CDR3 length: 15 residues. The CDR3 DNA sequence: TGCGCCAGCCAAAGGGAGCCTGGGGAGACAGATACGCAGTATTTT. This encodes CASQREPGETDTQYF. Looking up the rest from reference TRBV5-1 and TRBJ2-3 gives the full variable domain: KAGVTQTPRYLIKTRGQQVTLSCSPISGHRSVSWYQQTPGQGLQFLFEYFSETQRNKGNFPGRFSGRQFSNSRSEMNVSTLELGDSALYLCASQREPGETDTQYFGPGTRLTVL.

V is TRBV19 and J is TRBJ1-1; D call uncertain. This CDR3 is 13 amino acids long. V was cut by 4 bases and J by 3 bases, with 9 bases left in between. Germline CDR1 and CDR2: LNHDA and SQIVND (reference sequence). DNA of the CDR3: TGTGCCAGTAGTACCTCCTGGGACACTGAAGCTTTCTTT. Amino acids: CASSTSWDTEAFF.

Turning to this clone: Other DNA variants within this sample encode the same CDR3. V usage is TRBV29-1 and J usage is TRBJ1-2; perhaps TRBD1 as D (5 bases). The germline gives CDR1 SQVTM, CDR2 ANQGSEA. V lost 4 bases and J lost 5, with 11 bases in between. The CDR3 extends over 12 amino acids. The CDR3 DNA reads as TGCAGCGTTGTAGGCGGGGGGTATGGCTACACCTTC. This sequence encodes CSVVGGGYGYTF.